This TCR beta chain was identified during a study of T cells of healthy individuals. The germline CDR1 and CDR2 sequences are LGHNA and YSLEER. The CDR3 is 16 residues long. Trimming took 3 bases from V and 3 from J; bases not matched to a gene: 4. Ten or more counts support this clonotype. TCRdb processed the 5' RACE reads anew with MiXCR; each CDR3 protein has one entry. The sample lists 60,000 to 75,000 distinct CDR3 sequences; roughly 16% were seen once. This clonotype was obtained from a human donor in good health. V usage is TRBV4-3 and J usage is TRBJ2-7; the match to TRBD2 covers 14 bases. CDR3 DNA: TGCGCCAGCAGCCAGACTAGCGGGAGGGGAAACTACGAGCAGTACTTC. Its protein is CASSQTSGRGNYEQYF.